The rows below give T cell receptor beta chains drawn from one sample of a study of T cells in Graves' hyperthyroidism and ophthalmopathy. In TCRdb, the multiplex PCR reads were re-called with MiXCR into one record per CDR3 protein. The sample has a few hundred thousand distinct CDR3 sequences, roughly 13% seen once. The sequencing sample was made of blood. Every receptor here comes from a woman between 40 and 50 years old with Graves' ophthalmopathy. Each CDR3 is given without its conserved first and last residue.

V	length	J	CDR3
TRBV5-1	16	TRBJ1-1	ASSLVSPTAGGQGEAF
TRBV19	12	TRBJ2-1	ASRAPGSYNEQF
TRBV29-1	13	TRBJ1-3	SVLTDPASGNTIY
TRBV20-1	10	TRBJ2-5	SAMTEPGTQY
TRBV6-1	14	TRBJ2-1	ASSEARRGGYNEQF
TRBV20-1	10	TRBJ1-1	SALQRNTEAF
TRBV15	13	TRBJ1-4	ATSRDITTNEKLF
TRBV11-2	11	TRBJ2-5	ASSPLGRETQY
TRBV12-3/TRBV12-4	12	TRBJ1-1	ASGTELMNTEAF
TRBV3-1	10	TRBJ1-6	ASSQRDSPLH
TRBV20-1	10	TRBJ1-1	SAIGPGTEAF
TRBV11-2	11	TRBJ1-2	ASSLGGSASYT
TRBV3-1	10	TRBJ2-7	ASSQDKHEQY
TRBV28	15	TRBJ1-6	ASRQDRVGRFGSPLH
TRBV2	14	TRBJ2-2	ASSERGGGATGELF
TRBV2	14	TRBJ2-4	ASSISGPRGRNIQY
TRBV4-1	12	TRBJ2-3	ASSQRAPPDTQY
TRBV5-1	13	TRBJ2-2	ASRLVAGNTGELF
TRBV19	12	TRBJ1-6	ATTGAHLNSPLH
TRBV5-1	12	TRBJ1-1	ASGPTGTDTEAF
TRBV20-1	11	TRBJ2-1	SARGRTYNEQF
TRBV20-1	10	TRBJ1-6	TPGTVNSPLH
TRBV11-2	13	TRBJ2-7	ASSLEMGGNYEQY
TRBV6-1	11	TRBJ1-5	ASSYRGAVAQH
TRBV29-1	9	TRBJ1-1	SVEELTEAF
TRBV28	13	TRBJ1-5	ASSLGQGFRQPQH
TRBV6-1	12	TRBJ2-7	ASSGGTGTYEQY
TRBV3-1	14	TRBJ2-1	ASSQVGTGDYNEQF
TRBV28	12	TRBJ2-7	ASSLRREIYEQY
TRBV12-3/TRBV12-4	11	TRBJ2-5	ASSFQGVETQY
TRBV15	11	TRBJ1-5	ATSSDPGQPQH
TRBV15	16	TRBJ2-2	ATSRDLGRTTNTGELF
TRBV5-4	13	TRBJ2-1	ASSPSVSSYNEQF
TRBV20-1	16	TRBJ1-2	SAPDLWGGGARTYGYT
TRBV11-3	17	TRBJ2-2	ASSPIRGSGGMNTGELF
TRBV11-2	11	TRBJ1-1	ASSRDGNTEAF
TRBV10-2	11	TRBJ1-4	ASRGQGYEKLF
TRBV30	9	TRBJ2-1	AWSEIEEQF
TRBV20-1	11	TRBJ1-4	SARGGTREKLF
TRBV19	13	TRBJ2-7	ASSMAAGWFDEQY
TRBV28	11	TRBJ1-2	ASSTGQGGGYT
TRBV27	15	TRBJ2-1	ASSKLAGLNSYNEQF
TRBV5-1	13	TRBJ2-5	ASSLEGLSQETQY
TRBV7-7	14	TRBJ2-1	ASSPGGSGRGNEQF
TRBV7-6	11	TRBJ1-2	ASSLDGLYGYT
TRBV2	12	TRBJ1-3	ASKLDRAGNTIY
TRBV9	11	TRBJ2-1	ASSVEWGNEQF
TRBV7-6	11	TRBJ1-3	ASSYGPGNTIY
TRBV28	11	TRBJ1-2	ASRTGSNYGYT
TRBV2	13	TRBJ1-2	ASKPGTTRRDGYT
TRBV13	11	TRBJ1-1	ASSAGRGLLAF
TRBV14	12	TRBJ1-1	ASSQVGVSAEAF